These 30 T cell receptor beta chains share one sample of origin, sequenced in a study of Ad26.COV2.S vaccination and SARS-CoV-2 variants. Clones were read by immunoSEQ multiplex PCR, and TCRdb kept only the in-frame ones, dropping some. The table lists under 150,000 clones, 86% of them singletons. The sample in question was peripheral blood, obtained after recovery from COVID-19. These TCRs come from a human donor who had recovered from COVID-19.

The chain recombines TRBV7-9 with TRBJ1-1, with a weak D call TRBD1 (5 bases). Germline V gene sequence: CDR1 SEHNR, CDR2 FQNEAQ (reference sequence). This CDR3 is built from 14 residues. V was pared by 5 bases and J by 1 base, with 11 bases between. The CDR3 DNA reads TGTGCCAGCAGCAACGGGGGAGGGAACACTGAAGCTTTCTTT. It codes for CASSNGGGNTEAFF. The entire variable domain, with the rest obtained from reference TRBV7-9 and TRBJ1-1, is as follows: DTGVSQNPRHKITKRGQNVTFRCDPISEHNRLYWYRQTLGQGPEFLTYFQNEAQLEKSRLLSDRFSAERPKGSFSTLEIQRTEQGDSAMYLCASSNGGGNTEAFFGQGTRLTVV.

The V call is TRBV9, the J call TRBJ1-3, with a tentative D call TRBD1 (5 bases). Germline assignment: CDR1 SGDLS and CDR2 YYNGEE. The CDR3 length is 16 residues. V was trimmed by 4 bases and J by 0 bases, leaving 14 bases between them. CDR3 bases: TGTGCCAGCAGCCCCCGCCGGGGGGACTCTGGAAACACCATATATTTT. It is translated as CASSPRRGDSGNTIYF.

The chain combines TRBV6-4 with TRBJ2-1; D perhaps matches TRBD2 (5 bases). The CDR3 extends over 14 amino acids. The V gene lost 7 bases and the J gene lost 0 bases, with 10 bases spanning the gap. Germline V CDR1 and CDR2: MRHNA, SNTAGT. CDR3 protein: CASMKDSSYNEQFF. The CDR3 DNA sequence: TGTGCCAGCATGAAGGACTCCTCCTACAATGAGCAGTTCTTC.

The chain joins TRBV4-2 to TRBJ1-4; D not certain. The CDR3 consists of 15 residues. Germline CDR1 is LGHNA and CDR2 is YNFKEQ. Trimming removed 1 base at V and 7 bases at J, with 13 bases between. The CDR3 sequence: CASSQVGGGSEKLFF. CDR3 nucleotides: TGTGCCAGCAGCCAAGTCGGAGGCGGATCTGAAAAACTGTTTTTT.

The rearrangement uses TRBV18 and TRBJ2-2, with a tentative D call TRBD2 (5 bases). The CDR3 sequence is 16 residues long. Per the germline V gene, CDR1 is KGHSH and CDR2 is LQKENI. Trimming left V 0 bases short and J 0 bases short, with 8 bases between. The CDR3 sequence is CASSPPLGPNTGELFF. The CDR3 bases are TGTGCCAGCTCACCACCACTAGGACCGAACACCGGGGAGCTGTTTTTT.

This CDR3 reads CASSLSTVLIGYTQYF. In DNA, the CDR3 is TGTGCCAGCAGTTTATCCACAGTGTTGATCGGGTATACGCAGTATTTT. J is TRBJ2-3 and V is TRBV27, with no clear D. Germline CDR1 is MNHEY and CDR2 is SMNVEV (reference sequence). The length of the CDR3 is 16 residues. Trimming pared 0 bases from V and 7 bases from J, leaving 17 bases between.

The chain has TRBV28 and TRBJ1-5, with 7 bases identical to TRBD1. Germline V gives CDR1 MDHEN, CDR2 SYDVKM. The ends lost 6 bases at V and 6 bases at J; junction bases unmatched: 17. This CDR3 has 17 amino acids. The DNA of the CDR3 is TGTGCCAGCAGCCTTAGGCAGACAGGGAAGCTAGGTCAGCCCCAGCATTTT. Amino acids: CASSLRQTGKLGQPQHF.

The V gene is TRBV3-1 (or the pseudogene TRBV3-2), the J gene TRBJ2-3; 11 bases match TRBD1. The junction had 7 bases not matched to a gene; V was cut back by 4 bases and J by 7 bases. Germline lookup yields CDR1 LGHDT and CDR2 YNNKEL (reference sequence). The CDR3 is 15 residues long. For the CDR3, the DNA is TGTGCCAGCAGCCCCTTGGGGACAGGGGGAAATACGCAGTATTTT. Translation gives CASSPLGTGGNTQYF.

The chain carries TRBV6-2 or TRBV6-3 and TRBJ1-1; D possibly corresponds to TRBD1 (6 bases). CDR3 size: 15 residues. The V end was cut by 0 bases, the J end by 6 bases, with 14 bases between. Germline CDR1 MNHEY, CDR2 SVGEGT. CDR3 coding DNA: TGTGCCAGCAGTTACTCCTTAGGAGGGGGGGCTGAAGCTTTCTTT. Translated: CASSYSLGGGAEAFF.

This rearrangement joins TRBV5-1 to TRBJ1-6; D unresolved. This CDR3 comprises 16 residues. V gave up 0 bases and J gave up 0 bases, with 7 bases separating them. Per germline, CDR1 SGHRS and CDR2 YFSETQ. The CDR3 DNA reads TGCGCCAGCAGCTTGGCTCAGAGCTCCTATAATTCACCCCTCCACTTT. Amino acid sequence: CASSLAQSSYNSPLHF.

The chain recombines TRBV7-9 with TRBJ2-2, with D perhaps TRBD1 (6 bases). The CDR3 totals 15 residues. Germline lookup yields CDR1 SEHNR and CDR2 FQNEAQ (reference sequence). V was pared by 5 bases and J by 4 bases, with 14 bases between. The CDR3 protein is CASSPRQVGTGELFF. The CDR3 region has the DNA TGTGCCAGCAGCCCCAGACAGGTTGGCACCGGGGAGCTGTTTTTT.

This chain links TRBV4-3 with TRBJ1-5; no clear D. CDR3 length equals 14 residues. V lost 1 base and J 5 bases, leaving 9 bases between the germline ends. Germline CDR1 is LGHNA and CDR2 is YSLEER. Written as DNA, the CDR3 is TGCGCCAGCAGCCAAGGAGTTAAGGATCAGCCCCAGCATTTT. Translated: CASSQGVKDQPQHF.

The genes are TRBV19 and TRBJ2-7, with D uncertain. Germline loops: CDR1 LNHDA, CDR2 SQIVND (reference sequence). This CDR3 has 14 amino acids. V was clipped by 3 bases and J by 5 bases, with 14 bases between them. The CDR3 nucleotides are TGTGCCAGTAGTATCCCAGACCTTGTGGACGAGCAGTACTTC. It is translated as CASSIPDLVDEQYF.

V and J are TRBV19 and TRBJ1-3, with TRBD1 identical over 8 bases. In germline, CDR1 is LNHDA, CDR2 SQIVND (reference sequence). The V segment lost 7 bases and the J segment 4 bases; nucleotides outside the gene matches: 6. This CDR3 spans 14 amino acids. Here the CDR3 reads CASTRTGSGNTIYF. CDR3 coding DNA: TGTGCCAGTACTCGGACAGGGTCAGGAAACACCATATATTTT.

The chain is built from TRBV19 and TRBJ2-4, with no clear D. This CDR3 has 15 residues. Trimming removed 1 base from V and 0 bases from J, with 7 bases in between. Per germline, CDR1 LNHDA and CDR2 SQIVND (reference sequence). The CDR3 bases are TGTGCCAGTAGTATAGGCGGTATAGCCAAAAACATTCAGTACTTC. Protein product: CASSIGGIAKNIQYF.

The chain combines TRBV11-2 with TRBJ2-5; 8 bases are a match to TRBD2. Germline CDR1 reads SGHAT; CDR2 reads FQNNGV. This CDR3 contains 15 residues. The J segment lost 4 bases and the V segment lost 3 bases, leaving 7 bases of the junction unmatched. This CDR3 is CASSFSFRGGETQYF. The CDR3 nucleotides are TGTGCCAGCAGCTTTTCCTTCCGGGGGGGAGAGACCCAGTACTTC.

This clone was seen a few times. The gene calls are TRBV2 and TRBJ1-1; D unclear. CDR3 length: 12 residues. Trimming left V 8 bases short and J 1 base short, with 8 bases between. Germline-derived CDR1 and CDR2 are SNHLY and FYNNEI. CDR3 DNA sequence: TGTGCCAGCGGCACAGAGAACACTGAAGCTTTCTTT. Encoded protein: CASGTENTEAFF.

As to this clone: Mismatch with germline at one junction end may stem from a read error. The CDR3 DNA reads TGTGCCAGCAGTCTGCCGGGACAACAGGATTTT. It codes for CASSLPGQQDF. The rearrangement uses TRBV12-3 or TRBV12-4 and TRBJ2-3, with D possibly being TRBD1 (6 bases). This CDR3 has 11 amino acids.

J is TRBJ2-1 and V is TRBV30, with D unresolved. Trimming removed 3 bases at V and 4 bases at J, with 10 bases between. The CDR3 extends over 13 amino acids. CDR1 is GTSNPN and CDR2 is SVGIG in the germline V gene (reference sequence). CDR3 amino acids: CAWRPDPYNEQFF. The CDR3 DNA reads as TGTGCCTGGAGGCCGGACCCTTACAATGAGCAGTTCTTC.

The V gene is TRBV27, the J gene TRBJ1-1; the match to TRBD1 covers 7 bases. Germline values: CDR1 MNHEY, CDR2 SMNVEV (reference sequence). The CDR3 covers 13 residues. With V trimmed by 4 bases and J by 11 bases, 10 bases remained unmatched. The CDR3 bases are TGTGCCAGCAGTTCTAACGACAGGGTCAGGGCTTTCTTT. Translating gives CASSSNDRVRAFF.

This chain joins TRBV19 and TRBJ1-5; maybe TRBD1 (5 bases). The ends were cut back, 6 bases at V and 0 bases at J, with 15 bases in the middle. The V gene's germline CDR1 is LNHDA and CDR2 SQIVND (reference sequence). The CDR3 totals 16 residues. CDR3 amino acids: CASRDLRAYSNQPQHF. The CDR3 DNA sequence: TGTGCCAGTAGGGACCTCAGGGCTTATAGCAATCAGCCCCAGCATTTT. The entire variable domain, with the rest obtained from reference TRBV19 and TRBJ1-5, is as follows: DGGITQSPKYLFRKEGQNVTLSCEQNLNHDAMYWYRQDPGQGLRLIYYSQIVNDFQKGDIAEGYSVSREKKESFPLTVTSAQKNPTAFYLCASRDLRAYSNQPQHFGDGTRLSIL.

The rearrangement joins TRBV11-2 to TRBJ2-1, with D perhaps TRBD2 (6 bases). Trimming cost V 6 bases and J 2 bases, with 14 bases left between them. Germline V CDR1 and CDR2: SGHAT, FQNNGV. The CDR3 loop spans 15 amino acids. Written as DNA, the CDR3 is TGTGCCAGCAGGCTACCTTGGGGGGCCTACAATGAGCAGTTCTTC. Encoded protein: CASRLPWGAYNEQFF.

The V call is TRBV5-4, the J call TRBJ2-7; TRBD2 might be the D (5 bases). The CDR3 has 14 amino acids. Between the trimmed V and J ends, which lost 4 bases and 2 bases, there was a span of 13 bases. Germline V gene data show CDR1 as SGHNT and CDR2 as YYREEE (reference sequence). The CDR3 sequence: CASSEGTSPYEQYF. Here the CDR3 DNA reads TGTGCCAGCAGCGAGGGAACCTCTCCCTACGAGCAGTACTTC.

The CDR3 DNA is TGTGCCTGGAGTGTCAGGGGGCTCACCGGGGAGCTGTTTTTT. Its translation is CAWSVRGLTGELFF. The chain is built from TRBV30 and TRBJ2-2; 8 bases are a match to TRBD1. CDR1 and CDR2 (germline): GTSNPN, SVGIG (reference sequence). V was pared by 0 bases and J by 4 bases, with 1 base of the junction left unmatched. The CDR3 is made up of 14 amino acids.

The chain has TRBV4-3 and TRBJ2-5; 12 nucleotides match TRBD2. The germline gives CDR1 LGHNA, CDR2 YSLEER. The CDR3 has 15 residues. Trimming took 5 bases from V and 3 from J; bases not matched to a gene: 4. CDR3 nucleotide sequence: TGCGCCAGCAGCAAACTAGCGGGGGGAGAAGAGACCCAGTACTTC. Residues: CASSKLAGGEETQYF.

The chain carries TRBV7-2 and TRBJ1-6; D is undetermined. The length of the CDR3 is 16 residues. CDR1 and CDR2 (germline): SGHTA, FQGNSA. V was shortened by 6 bases and J by 7 bases, with 19 bases between the two germline ends. CDR3 sequence reads: CASSSGLTVGNSPLHF. Here the CDR3 DNA reads TGTGCCAGCAGTTCCGGACTAACCGTGGGGAATTCACCCCTCCACTTT.

CDR3 in DNA: TGCGCCAGCAGCTGGCAGGGGTTTTGGCCCCAGCATTTT. Translating it yields CASSWQGFWPQHF. The chain is built from TRBV5-1 and TRBJ1-5; D is perhaps TRBD1 (6 bases). The CDR3 loop spans 13 amino acids. The V gene lost 3 bases and the J gene lost 9 bases, with 13 bases spanning the gap. The germline V gene has CDR1 SGHRS and CDR2 YFSETQ. Variable domain in full (rest from reference TRBV5-1 and TRBJ1-5): KAGVTQTPRYLIKTRGQQVTLSCSPISGHRSVSWYQQTPGQGLQFLFEYFSETQRNKGNFPGRFSGRQFSNSRSEMNVSTLELGDSALYLCASSWQGFWPQHFGDGTRLSIL.

This clone was seen a single time. The rearrangement links TRBV19 to TRBJ1-5; TRBD1 might be the D (5 bases). V lost 0 bases and J 11 bases, leaving 11 bases between the germline ends. Germline CDR1 and CDR2: LNHDA and SQIVND (reference sequence). The CDR3 extends over 13 amino acids. CDR3 amino acids: CASSIDGGKAQHF. The CDR3 nucleotides are TGTGCCAGTAGTATAGATGGGGGAAAAGCCCAGCATTTT.

This clone was detected many times. The rearrangement uses TRBV13 and TRBJ2-7; 9 bases align to TRBD1. The CDR3 runs 14 residues. The J segment lost 4 bases and the V segment lost 3 bases, leaving 4 bases of the junction unmatched. CDR1 and CDR2 from the germline V gene are PRHDT and FYEKMQ (reference sequence). The CDR3: CASSFGQGKYEQYF. Here the CDR3 DNA reads TGTGCCAGCAGCTTTGGACAGGGGAAGTACGAGCAGTACTTC.

The chain couples TRBV28 to TRBJ1-2; 12 bases align to TRBD1. J was trimmed by 3 bases and V by 6 bases; bases with no gene match: 5. The CDR3 extends over 15 amino acids. Germline assignment: CDR1 MDHEN and CDR2 SYDVKM. The DNA for the CDR3 is TGTGCCAGCAGAACCGGGACAGGGGGCGACTATGGCTACACCTTC. Protein: CASRTGTGGDYGYTF.